These T cell receptor beta chains were read from a single sample in a study of cytomegalovirus exposure and HLA in healthy donors. Method: immunoSEQ multiplex PCR; TCRdb's copy keeps in-frame clones and lacks some. Here the sample spans a few hundred thousand clones, 77% being singletons. Sequenced material: PBMCs. The receptors derive from an older woman in good health and CMV-seropositive. The CDR3 runs from the conserved cysteine through the conserved F or W. D genes are given only for firm matches. Some rows mark clone size as missing; the rest say once, few, many or name a class of expanded clone.

clone size: -
D gene: TRBD1
J gene: TRBJ1-5
CDR3 length: 14
V gene: TRBV7-9
CDR3 protein: CATSRGRSNQPQHF
CDR3 DNA: TGTGCCACCTCCAGGGGGCGAAGCAATCAGCCCCAGCATTTT

clone size: -
D gene: TRBD1
J gene: TRBJ2-3
CDR3 length: 17
V gene: TRBV5-1
CDR3 protein: CASSYGTGPLTTDTQYF
CDR3 DNA: TGCGCCAGCAGCTACGGGACAGGGCCACTAACCACAGATACGCAGTATTTT

clone size: -
D gene: -
J gene: TRBJ1-5
CDR3 length: 14
V gene: TRBV10-2
CDR3 protein: CASSERGSNQPQHF
CDR3 DNA: TGCGCCAGCAGTGAAAGGGGTAGCAATCAGCCCCAGCATTTT

clone size: -
D gene: TRBD1
J gene: TRBJ2-2
CDR3 length: 14
V gene: TRBV5-1
CDR3 protein: CASSYGQGFGELFF
CDR3 DNA: TGCGCCAGCAGCTACGGACAGGGGTTCGGGGAGCTGTTTTTT

clone size: -
D gene: TRBD2
J gene: TRBJ2-1
CDR3 length: 14
V gene: TRBV6-1
CDR3 protein: CASSGTSGSFEQFF
CDR3 DNA: TGTGCCAGCAGTGGGACTAGCGGGAGTTTTGAGCAGTTCTTC

clone size: -
D gene: -
J gene: TRBJ1-1
CDR3 length: 15
V gene: TRBV18
CDR3 protein: CASSPQSGLNTEAFF
CDR3 DNA: TGTGCCAGCTCACCACAGTCAGGTTTGAACACTGAAGCTTTCTTT

clone size: -
D gene: -
J gene: TRBJ1-1
CDR3 length: 14
V gene: TRBV5-1
CDR3 protein: CASSLGAGSTEAFF
CDR3 DNA: TGCGCCAGCAGCTTGGGAGCGGGCAGCACTGAAGCTTTCTTT

clone size: -
D gene: TRBD1
J gene: TRBJ2-7
CDR3 length: 13
V gene: TRBV10-3
CDR3 protein: CAVGQGFAYEQYF
CDR3 DNA: TGTGCCGTGGGACAGGGGTTTGCCTACGAGCAGTACTTC

clone size: -
D gene: -
J gene: TRBJ1-5
CDR3 length: 14
V gene: TRBV30
CDR3 protein: CAWSAGHGGQPQHF
CDR3 DNA: TGTGCCTGGAGCGCCGGACATGGCGGTCAGCCCCAGCATTTT

clone size: -
D gene: -
J gene: TRBJ1-1
CDR3 length: 13
V gene: TRBV27
CDR3 protein: CASSLTANTEAFF
CDR3 DNA: TGTGCCAGCAGTTTGACAGCGAACACTGAAGCTTTCTTT

clone size: -
D gene: -
J gene: TRBJ2-1
CDR3 length: 14
V gene: TRBV7-9
CDR3 protein: CASSRDFEAIKQFF
CDR3 DNA: TGTGCCAGCAGCCGCGACTTTGAAGCGATCAAGCAGTTCTTC

clone size: -
D gene: TRBD2
J gene: TRBJ2-1
CDR3 length: 15
V gene: TRBV6-4
CDR3 protein: CASSDSSGAYHEQFF
CDR3 DNA: TGTGCCAGCAGTGACTCTAGCGGGGCTTACCATGAGCAGTTCTTC

clone size: once
D gene: -
J gene: TRBJ2-5
CDR3 length: 14
V gene: TRBV11-3
CDR3 protein: CASSLAWAQETQYF
CDR3 DNA: TGTGCCAGCAGCTTAGCGTGGGCCCAAGAGACCCAGTACTTC

clone size: once
D gene: TRBD2
J gene: TRBJ2-2
CDR3 length: 14
V gene: TRBV7-8
CDR3 protein: CASTLGLEGGELFF
CDR3 DNA: TGTGCCAGCACCCTCGGACTAGAAGGCGGGGAGCTGTTTTTT

clone size: few
D gene: -
J gene: TRBJ1-1
CDR3 length: 13
V gene: TRBV5-1
CDR3 protein: CASRSEGHTRAFF
CDR3 DNA: TGCGCCAGCAGGTCGGAGGGGCACACGCGAGCTTTCTTT

clone size: -
D gene: -
J gene: TRBJ1-1
CDR3 length: 14
V gene: TRBV2
CDR3 protein: CASRDSPVNTEAFF
CDR3 DNA: TGTGCCAGCAGGGACAGCCCCGTGAACACTGAAGCTTTCTTT

clone size: -
D gene: -
J gene: TRBJ1-5
CDR3 length: 13
V gene: TRBV7-9
CDR3 protein: CASSFNAGEPQHF
CDR3 DNA: TGTGCCAGCAGCTTCAACGCGGGGGAGCCCCAGCATTTT

clone size: -
D gene: -
J gene: TRBJ2-6
CDR3 length: 17
V gene: TRBV10-1
CDR3 protein: CASRAETGHSGANVLTF
CDR3 DNA: TGCGCCAGCAGGGCCGAGACAGGCCACTCTGGGGCCAACGTCCTGACTTTC

clone size: once
D gene: -
J gene: TRBJ2-5
CDR3 length: 12
V gene: TRBV30
CDR3 protein: CAWSFYLETQYF
CDR3 DNA: TGTGCCTGGAGTTTTTATCTAGAGACCCAGTACTTC

clone size: -
D gene: TRBD1
J gene: TRBJ1-6
CDR3 length: 15
V gene: TRBV9
CDR3 protein: CASSGPGQGASPLHF
CDR3 DNA: TGTGCCAGCAGCGGCCCGGGACAGGGGGCTTCACCCCTCCACTTT

clone size: -
D gene: -
J gene: TRBJ2-4
CDR3 length: 13
V gene: TRBV11-2
CDR3 protein: CASLKDSQNIQYF
CDR3 DNA: TGTGCCAGCCTAAAGGACAGCCAAAACATTCAGTACTTC

clone size: -
D gene: -
J gene: TRBJ2-2
CDR3 length: 13
V gene: TRBV11-2
CDR3 protein: CASSLSAHGELFF
CDR3 DNA: TGTGCCAGCAGCTTAAGTGCGCACGGGGAGCTGTTTTTT

clone size: -
D gene: -
J gene: TRBJ2-7
CDR3 length: 16
V gene: TRBV5-1
CDR3 protein: CASSLGAGRRGDEQYF
CDR3 DNA: TGCGCCAGCAGCTTGGGGGCCGGGAGAAGGGGCGACGAGCAGTACTTC

clone size: -
D gene: TRBD1
J gene: TRBJ1-1
CDR3 length: 13
V gene: TRBV5-1
CDR3 protein: CASRYRGQDEAFF
CDR3 DNA: TGCGCCAGCAGGTACAGGGGGCAGGATGAAGCTTTCTTT

clone size: -
D gene: -
J gene: TRBJ1-6
CDR3 length: 18
V gene: TRBV7-2
CDR3 protein: CASSSPSGKGPYNSPLHF
CDR3 DNA: TGTGCCAGCAGCTCCCCGTCAGGGAAGGGCCCCTATAATTCACCCCTCCACTTT

clone size: -
D gene: -
J gene: TRBJ2-5
CDR3 length: 11
V gene: TRBV30
CDR3 protein: CAWSPGETQYF
CDR3 DNA: TGTGCCTGGAGTCCCGGAGAGACCCAGTACTTC

clone size: -
D gene: -
J gene: TRBJ2-3
CDR3 length: 16
V gene: TRBV2
CDR3 protein: CASSDRLDLSADTQYF
CDR3 DNA: TGTGCCAGCAGCGATCGACTAGATCTTAGTGCAGATACGCAGTATTTT

clone size: -
D gene: -
J gene: TRBJ1-5
CDR3 length: 13
V gene: TRBV29-1
CDR3 protein: CSVAHSNNQPQHF
CDR3 DNA: TGCAGCGTTGCCCACTCCAACAATCAGCCCCAGCATTTT

clone size: -
D gene: -
J gene: TRBJ1-2
CDR3 length: 14
V gene: TRBV18
CDR3 protein: CASSPPAFNYGYTF
CDR3 DNA: TGTGCCAGCTCACCACCGGCATTCAACTATGGCTACACCTTC

clone size: -
D gene: -
J gene: TRBJ1-1
CDR3 length: 11
V gene: TRBV30
CDR3 protein: CAWSVWQEAFF
CDR3 DNA: TGTGCCTGGAGTGTATGGCAAGAAGCTTTCTTT

clone size: few
D gene: TRBD1
J gene: TRBJ1-1
CDR3 length: 14
V gene: TRBV5-1
CDR3 protein: CASTPTGANTEAFF
CDR3 DNA: TGCGCCAGCACCCCGACAGGGGCCAACACTGAAGCTTTCTTT

clone size: -
D gene: -
J gene: TRBJ1-1
CDR3 length: 12
V gene: TRBV6-1
CDR3 protein: CASSLGVTEAFF
CDR3 DNA: TGTGCCAGCAGCCTAGGAGTTACTGAAGCTTTCTTT

clone size: -
D gene: -
J gene: TRBJ2-7
CDR3 length: 12
V gene: TRBV7-9
CDR3 protein: CASSFQSYEQYF
CDR3 DNA: TGTGCCAGCAGCTTTCAGTCCTACGAGCAGTACTTC

clone size: -
D gene: TRBD1
J gene: TRBJ2-3
CDR3 length: 16
V gene: TRBV6-1
CDR3 protein: CASSVEGTGGRDTQYF
CDR3 DNA: TGTGCCAGCAGTGTTGAGGGGACAGGGGGCAGAGATACGCAGTATTTT

clone size: -
D gene: -
J gene: TRBJ1-4
CDR3 length: 13
V gene: TRBV30
CDR3 protein: CAWTPGGREKLFF
CDR3 DNA: TGTGCCTGGACCCCCGGAGGGCGGGAAAAACTGTTTTTT

clone size: -
D gene: -
J gene: TRBJ2-5
CDR3 length: 14
V gene: TRBV5-8
CDR3 protein: CASSQRTGSETQYF
CDR3 DNA: TGTGCCAGCAGCCAACGGACTGGGTCGGAGACCCAGTACTTC

clone size: -
D gene: -
J gene: TRBJ1-3
CDR3 length: 15
V gene: TRBV10-3
CDR3 protein: CAIKGGGVSGNTIYF
CDR3 DNA: TGTGCCATCAAGGGGGGGGGTGTCTCTGGAAACACCATATATTTT

clone size: -
D gene: -
J gene: TRBJ1-2
CDR3 length: 14
V gene: TRBV5-1
CDR3 protein: CASSGGTHNYGYTF
CDR3 DNA: TGCGCCAGCAGCGGCGGGACGCACAACTATGGCTACACCTTC

clone size: -
D gene: -
J gene: TRBJ1-1
CDR3 length: 14
V gene: TRBV14
CDR3 protein: CASSPWRRNTEAFF
CDR3 DNA: TGTGCCAGCAGCCCGTGGAGGAGGAACACTGAAGCTTTCTTT

clone size: -
D gene: TRBD1
J gene: TRBJ2-3
CDR3 length: 15
V gene: TRBV10-3
CDR3 protein: CAISDPDRVTDTQYF
CDR3 DNA: TGTGCCATCAGTGATCCTGACAGGGTCACAGATACGCAGTATTTT

clone size: -
D gene: -
J gene: TRBJ1-6
CDR3 length: 15
V gene: TRBV6-5
CDR3 protein: CASIPSRGRGSPLHF
CDR3 DNA: TGTGCCAGCATCCCATCCAGGGGCCGTGGTTCACCCCTCCACTTT

clone size: -
D gene: -
J gene: TRBJ1-5
CDR3 length: 14
V gene: TRBV30
CDR3 protein: CAWGTGLGNQPQHF
CDR3 DNA: TGTGCCTGGGGAACAGGGTTGGGCAATCAGCCCCAGCATTTT

clone size: -
D gene: -
J gene: TRBJ2-1
CDR3 length: 15
V gene: TRBV5-4
CDR3 protein: CASSPGVGSYNEQFF
CDR3 DNA: TGTGCCAGCAGCCCCGGGGTGGGCTCCTACAATGAGCAGTTCTTC

clone size: -
D gene: -
J gene: TRBJ2-1
CDR3 length: 15
V gene: TRBV6-5
CDR3 protein: CASSPSTGGPTEQFF
CDR3 DNA: TGTGCCAGCAGCCCCTCAACGGGGGGCCCTACTGAGCAGTTCTTC

clone size: few
D gene: -
J gene: TRBJ2-7
CDR3 length: 13
V gene: TRBV10-3
CDR3 protein: CAISESALDEQYF
CDR3 DNA: TGTGCCATCAGTGAGTCGGCCTTGGACGAGCAGTACTTC